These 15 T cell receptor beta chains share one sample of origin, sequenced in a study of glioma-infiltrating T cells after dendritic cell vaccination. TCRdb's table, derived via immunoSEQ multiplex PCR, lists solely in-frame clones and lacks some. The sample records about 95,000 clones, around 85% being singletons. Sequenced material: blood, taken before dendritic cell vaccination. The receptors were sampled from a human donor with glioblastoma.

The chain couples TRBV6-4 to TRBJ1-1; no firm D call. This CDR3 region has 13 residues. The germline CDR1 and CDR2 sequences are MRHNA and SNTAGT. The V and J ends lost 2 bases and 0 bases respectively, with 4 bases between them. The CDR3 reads CASSDELNTEAFF. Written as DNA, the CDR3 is TGTGCCAGCAGTGACGAGCTGAACACTGAAGCTTTCTTT.

The CDR3 nucleotides are TGCGCCAGCAGTCCCCTCGGACAGACCTACGAGCAGTACTTC. Protein product: CASSPLGQTYEQYF. The V call is TRBV10-1, the J call TRBJ2-7, with D possibly TRBD1 on 6 matching bases. This CDR3 comprises 14 residues. Germline V gives CDR1 WNHNN, CDR2 SYGVQD (reference sequence). The V end lost 5 bases, the J end lost 2 bases, and 13 bases lay between the germline ends.

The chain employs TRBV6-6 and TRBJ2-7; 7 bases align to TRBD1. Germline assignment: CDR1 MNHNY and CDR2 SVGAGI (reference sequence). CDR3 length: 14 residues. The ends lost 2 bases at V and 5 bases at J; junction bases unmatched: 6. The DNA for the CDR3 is TGTGCCAGCAGTTACAGAACAGGGGTCCACGAGCAGTACTTC. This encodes CASSYRTGVHEQYF.

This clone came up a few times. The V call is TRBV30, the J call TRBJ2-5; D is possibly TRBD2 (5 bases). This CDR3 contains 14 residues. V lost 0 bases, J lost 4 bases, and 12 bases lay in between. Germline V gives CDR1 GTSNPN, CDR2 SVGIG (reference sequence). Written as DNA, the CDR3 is TGTGCCTGGAGTGTTCGGACTGCTGGAGAGACCCAGTACTTC. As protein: CAWSVRTAGETQYF.

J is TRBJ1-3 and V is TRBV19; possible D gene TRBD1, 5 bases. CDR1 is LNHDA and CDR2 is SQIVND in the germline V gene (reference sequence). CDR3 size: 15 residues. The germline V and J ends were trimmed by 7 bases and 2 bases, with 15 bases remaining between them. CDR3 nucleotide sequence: TGTGCCAGTACCCAGGGTGTGGCGGCTGGAAACACCATATATTTT. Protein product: CASTQGVAAGNTIYF.

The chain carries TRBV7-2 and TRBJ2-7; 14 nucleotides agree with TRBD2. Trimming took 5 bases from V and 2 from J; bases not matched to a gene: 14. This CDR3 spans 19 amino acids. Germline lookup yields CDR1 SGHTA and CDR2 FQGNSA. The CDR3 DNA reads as TGTGCCAGCAGCCCTCTTGGACTAGCGGGAGGCGGTCGGGCCTACGAGCAGTACTTC. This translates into CASSPLGLAGGGRAYEQYF.

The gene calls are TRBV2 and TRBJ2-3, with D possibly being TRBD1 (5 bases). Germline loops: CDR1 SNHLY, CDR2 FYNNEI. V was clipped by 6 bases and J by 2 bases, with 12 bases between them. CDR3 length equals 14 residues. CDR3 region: CASRKGLYTDTQYF. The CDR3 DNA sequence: TGTGCCAGCAGGAAGGGGCTTTACACAGATACGCAGTATTTT.

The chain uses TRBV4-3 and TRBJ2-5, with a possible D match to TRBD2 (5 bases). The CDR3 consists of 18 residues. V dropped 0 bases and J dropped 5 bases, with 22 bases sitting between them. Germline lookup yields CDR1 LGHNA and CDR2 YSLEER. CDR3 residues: CASSQDRSSVSIGETQYF. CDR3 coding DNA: TGCGCCAGCAGCCAAGATCGGAGTAGCGTCTCGATAGGGGAGACCCAGTACTTC.

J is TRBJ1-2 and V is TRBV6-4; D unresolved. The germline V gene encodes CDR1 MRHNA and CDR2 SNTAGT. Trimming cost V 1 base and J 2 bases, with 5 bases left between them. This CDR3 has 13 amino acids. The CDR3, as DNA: TGTGCCAGCAGTGACTTTCCAAACTATGGCTACACCTTC. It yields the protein CASSDFPNYGYTF.

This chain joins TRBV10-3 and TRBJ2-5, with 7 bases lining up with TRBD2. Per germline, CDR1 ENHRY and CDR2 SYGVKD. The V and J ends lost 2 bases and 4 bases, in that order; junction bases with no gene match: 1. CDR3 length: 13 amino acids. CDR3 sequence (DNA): TGTGCCATCAGTGAGGGGGAGGGAGAGACCCAGTACTTC. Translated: CAISEGEGETQYF.

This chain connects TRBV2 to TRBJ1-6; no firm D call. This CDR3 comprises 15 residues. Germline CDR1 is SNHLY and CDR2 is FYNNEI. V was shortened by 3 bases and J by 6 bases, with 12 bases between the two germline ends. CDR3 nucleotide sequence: TGTGCCAGCAGTGAGTCCGGGGATCGTAATTCACCCCTCCACTTT. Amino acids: CASSESGDRNSPLHF.

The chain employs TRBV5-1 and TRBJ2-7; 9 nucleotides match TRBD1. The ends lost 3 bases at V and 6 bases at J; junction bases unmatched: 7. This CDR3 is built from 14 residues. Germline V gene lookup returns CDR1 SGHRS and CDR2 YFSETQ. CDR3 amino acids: CASSSGQGPSEQYF. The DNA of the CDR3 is TGCGCCAGCAGCTCGGGACAGGGACCCTCCGAGCAGTACTTC.

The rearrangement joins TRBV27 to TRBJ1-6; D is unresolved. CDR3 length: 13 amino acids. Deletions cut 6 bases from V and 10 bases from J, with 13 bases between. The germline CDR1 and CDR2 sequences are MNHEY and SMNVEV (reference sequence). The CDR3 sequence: CASRLTNNSPLHF. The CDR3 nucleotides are TGTGCCAGCAGGCTGACAAACAACTCACCCCTCCACTTT.

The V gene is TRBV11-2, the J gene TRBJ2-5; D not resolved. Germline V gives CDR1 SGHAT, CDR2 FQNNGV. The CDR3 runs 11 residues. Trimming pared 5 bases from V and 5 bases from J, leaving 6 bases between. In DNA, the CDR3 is TGTGCCAGCAGCCATCGGGAGACCCAGTACTTC. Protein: CASSHRETQYF.

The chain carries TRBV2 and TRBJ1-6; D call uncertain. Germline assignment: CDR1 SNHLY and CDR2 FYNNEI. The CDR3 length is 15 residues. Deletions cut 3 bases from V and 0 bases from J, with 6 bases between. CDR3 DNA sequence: TGTGCCAGCAGTGACCTGAGCTCCTATAATTCACCCCTCCACTTT. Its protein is CASSDLSSYNSPLHF.